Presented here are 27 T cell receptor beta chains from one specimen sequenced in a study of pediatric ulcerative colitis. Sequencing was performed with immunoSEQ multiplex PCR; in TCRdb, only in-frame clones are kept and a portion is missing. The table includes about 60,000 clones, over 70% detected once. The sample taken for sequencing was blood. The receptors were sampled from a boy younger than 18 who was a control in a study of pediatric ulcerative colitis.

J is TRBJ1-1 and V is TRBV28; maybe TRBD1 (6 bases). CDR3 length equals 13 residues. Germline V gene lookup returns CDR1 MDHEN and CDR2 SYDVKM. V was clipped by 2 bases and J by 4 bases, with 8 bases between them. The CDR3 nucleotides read TGTGCCAGCAGTTTACACAGGGCCACTGAAGCTTTCTTT. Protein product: CASSLHRATEAFF.

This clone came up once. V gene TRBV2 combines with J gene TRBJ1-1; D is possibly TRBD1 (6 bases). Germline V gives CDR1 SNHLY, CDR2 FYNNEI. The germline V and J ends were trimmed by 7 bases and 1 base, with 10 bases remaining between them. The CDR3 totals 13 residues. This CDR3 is CASISQGNTEAFF. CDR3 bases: TGTGCCAGCATTTCACAGGGGAACACTGAAGCTTTCTTT.

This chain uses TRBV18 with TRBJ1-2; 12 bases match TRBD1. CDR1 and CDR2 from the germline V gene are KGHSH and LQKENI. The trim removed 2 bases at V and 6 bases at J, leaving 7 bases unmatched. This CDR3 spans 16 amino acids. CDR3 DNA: TGTGCCAGCTCACCATCCGGGACAGGGGGCGCGAATGGCTACACCTTC. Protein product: CASSPSGTGGANGYTF.

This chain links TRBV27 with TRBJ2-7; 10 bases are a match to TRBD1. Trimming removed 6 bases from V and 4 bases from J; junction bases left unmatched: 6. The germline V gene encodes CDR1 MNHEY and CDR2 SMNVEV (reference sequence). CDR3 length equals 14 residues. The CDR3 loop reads CASRWTGGEYEQYF. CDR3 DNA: TGTGCCAGCAGATGGACAGGGGGAGAATACGAGCAGTACTTC.

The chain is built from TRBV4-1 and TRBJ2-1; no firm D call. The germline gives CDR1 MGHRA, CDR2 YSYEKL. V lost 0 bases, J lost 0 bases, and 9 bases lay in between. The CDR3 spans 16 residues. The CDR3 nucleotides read TGCGCCAGCAGCCAAGATCCCCGGAGCTCCTACAATGAGCAGTTCTTC. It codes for CASSQDPRSSYNEQFF.

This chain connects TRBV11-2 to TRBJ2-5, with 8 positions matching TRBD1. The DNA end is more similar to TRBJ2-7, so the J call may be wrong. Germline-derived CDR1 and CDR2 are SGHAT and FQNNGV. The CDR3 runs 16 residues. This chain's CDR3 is CASKALEGQATYEQYF. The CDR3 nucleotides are TGTGCCAGCAAAGCTCTGGAGGGACAGGCTACCTACGAGCAGTACTTC.

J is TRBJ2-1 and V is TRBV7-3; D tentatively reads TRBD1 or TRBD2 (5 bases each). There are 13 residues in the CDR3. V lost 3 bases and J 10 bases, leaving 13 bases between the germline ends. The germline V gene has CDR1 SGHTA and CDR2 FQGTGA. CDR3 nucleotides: TGTGCCAGCAGCTTGGGGACCGCTCCGGAGCAGTTCTTC. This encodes CASSLGTAPEQFF.

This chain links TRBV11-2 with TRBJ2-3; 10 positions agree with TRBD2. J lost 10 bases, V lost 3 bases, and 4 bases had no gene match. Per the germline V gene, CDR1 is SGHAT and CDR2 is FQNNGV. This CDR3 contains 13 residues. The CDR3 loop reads CASSLYLAGAQYF. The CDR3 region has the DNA TGTGCCAGCAGCTTGTACCTAGCGGGGGCGCAGTATTTT.

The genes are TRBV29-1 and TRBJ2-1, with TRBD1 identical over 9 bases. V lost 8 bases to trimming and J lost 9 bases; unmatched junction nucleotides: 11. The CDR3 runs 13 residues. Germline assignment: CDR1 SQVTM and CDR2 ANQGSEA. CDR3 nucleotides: TGCAGCCCTTGGACAGGGGAAGGGGGTGAGCAGTTCTTC. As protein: CSPWTGEGGEQFF.

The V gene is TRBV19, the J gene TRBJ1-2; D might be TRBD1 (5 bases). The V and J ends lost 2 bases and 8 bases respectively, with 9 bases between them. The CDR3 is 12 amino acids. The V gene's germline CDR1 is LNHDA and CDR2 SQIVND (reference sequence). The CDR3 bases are TGTGCCAGTAGTATATCAGGGAACGGCTACACCTTC. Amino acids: CASSISGNGYTF.

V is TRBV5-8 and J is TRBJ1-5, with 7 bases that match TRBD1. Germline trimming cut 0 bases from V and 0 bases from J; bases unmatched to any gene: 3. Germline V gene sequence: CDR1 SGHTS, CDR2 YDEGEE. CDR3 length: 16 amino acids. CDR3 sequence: CASSLVEGASNQPQHF. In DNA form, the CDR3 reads TGTGCCAGCAGCTTGGTCGAGGGGGCTAGCAATCAGCCCCAGCATTTT. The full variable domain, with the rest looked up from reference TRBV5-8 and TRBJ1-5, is EAGVTQSPTHLIKTRGQQATLRCSPISGHTSVYWYQQALGLGLQFLLWYDEGEERNRGNFPPRFSGRQFPNYSSELNVNALELEDSALYLCASSLVEGASNQPQHFGDGTRLSIL.

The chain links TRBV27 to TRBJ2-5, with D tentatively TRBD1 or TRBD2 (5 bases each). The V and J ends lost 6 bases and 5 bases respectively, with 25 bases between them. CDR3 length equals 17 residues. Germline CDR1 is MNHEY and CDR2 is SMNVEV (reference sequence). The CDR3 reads CASSHRLLGRSVETQYF. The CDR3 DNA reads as TGTGCCAGCAGCCACCGACTACTGGGACGCTCTGTGGAGACCCAGTACTTC.

The CDR3 nucleotides are TGTGCCAGCAGCTGGGACGCAGACAATGAGCAGTTCTTC. It codes for CASSWDADNEQFF. This sequence joins TRBV11-3 and TRBJ2-1, with D perhaps given as TRBD1 or TRBD2 (5 bases each). The CDR3 consists of 13 residues. The germline gives CDR1 SGHNT, CDR2 YENEEA. Trimming stripped 4 bases from V and 5 bases from J, with 9 bases between.

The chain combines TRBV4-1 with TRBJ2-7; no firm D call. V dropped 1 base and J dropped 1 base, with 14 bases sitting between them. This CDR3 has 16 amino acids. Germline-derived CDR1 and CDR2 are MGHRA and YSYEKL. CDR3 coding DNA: TGCGCCAGCAGCCAAGCAATCGGAGAAATTTCCTACGAGCAGTACTTC. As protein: CASSQAIGEISYEQYF.

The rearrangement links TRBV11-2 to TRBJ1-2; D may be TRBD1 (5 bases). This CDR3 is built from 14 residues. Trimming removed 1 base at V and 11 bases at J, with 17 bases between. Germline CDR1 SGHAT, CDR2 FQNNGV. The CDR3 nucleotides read TGTGCCAGCAGCTTAGTGGGGGACGGATCAGGTTACACCTTC. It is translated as CASSLVGDGSGYTF.

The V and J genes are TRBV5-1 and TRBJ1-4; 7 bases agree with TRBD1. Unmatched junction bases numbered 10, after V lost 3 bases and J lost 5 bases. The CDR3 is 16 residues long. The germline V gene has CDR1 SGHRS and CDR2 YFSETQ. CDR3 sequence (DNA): TGCGCCAGCAGCTCCCGAGGGGGCAGTCACAATGAAAAACTGTTTTTT. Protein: CASSSRGGSHNEKLFF.

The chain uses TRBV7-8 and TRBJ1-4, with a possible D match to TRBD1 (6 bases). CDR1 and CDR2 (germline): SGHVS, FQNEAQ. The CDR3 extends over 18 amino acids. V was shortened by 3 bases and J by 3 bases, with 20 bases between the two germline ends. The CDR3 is CASSFYRVHRAPNEKLFF. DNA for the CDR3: TGTGCCAGCAGCTTCTACAGGGTCCACAGGGCGCCTAATGAAAAACTGTTTTTT.

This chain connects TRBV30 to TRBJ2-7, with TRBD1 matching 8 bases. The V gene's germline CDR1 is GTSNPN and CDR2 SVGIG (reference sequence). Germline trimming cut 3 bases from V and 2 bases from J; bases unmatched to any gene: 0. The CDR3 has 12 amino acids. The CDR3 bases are TGTGCCTGGAGACAGGGGGCCTACGAGCAGTACTTC. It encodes CAWRQGAYEQYF.

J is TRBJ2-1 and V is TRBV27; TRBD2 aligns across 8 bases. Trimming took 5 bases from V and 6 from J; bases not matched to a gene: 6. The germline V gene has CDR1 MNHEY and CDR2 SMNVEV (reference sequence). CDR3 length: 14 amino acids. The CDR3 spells CASSPRTSLNEQFF. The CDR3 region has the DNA TGTGCCAGCAGTCCTCGGACTAGCCTCAATGAGCAGTTCTTC.

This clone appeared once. The CDR3 spells CASSLGGDTDTQYF. The CDR3 bases are TGCGCCAGCAGTCTCGGGGGGGACACAGATACGCAGTATTTT. The V gene is TRBV10-1, the J gene TRBJ2-3, with 8 bases lining up with TRBD2. CDR3 length equals 14 residues. Trimming cost V 5 bases and J 2 bases; bases outside gene matches: 3. From germline, CDR1 is WNHNN and CDR2 SYGVQD (reference sequence).

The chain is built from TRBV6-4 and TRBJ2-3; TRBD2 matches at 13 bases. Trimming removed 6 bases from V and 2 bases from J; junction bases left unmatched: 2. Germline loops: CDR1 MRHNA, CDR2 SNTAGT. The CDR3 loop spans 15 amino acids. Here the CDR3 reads CASSGLAGDTDTQYF. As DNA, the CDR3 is TGTGCCAGCAGCGGACTAGCGGGGGACACAGATACGCAGTATTTT.

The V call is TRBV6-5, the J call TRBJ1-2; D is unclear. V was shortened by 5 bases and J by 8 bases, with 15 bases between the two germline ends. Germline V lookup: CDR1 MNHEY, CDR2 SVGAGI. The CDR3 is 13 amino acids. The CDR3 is CASSSHPGGGYTF. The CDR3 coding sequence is TGTGCCAGCAGTAGCCATCCGGGAGGGGGCTACACCTTC.

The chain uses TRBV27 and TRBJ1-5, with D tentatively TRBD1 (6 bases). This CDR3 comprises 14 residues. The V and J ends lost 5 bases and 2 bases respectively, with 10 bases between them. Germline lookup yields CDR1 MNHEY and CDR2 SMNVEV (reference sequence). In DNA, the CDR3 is TGTGCCAGCAGTATACAGGGTGGCAATCAGCCCCAGCATTTT. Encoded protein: CASSIQGGNQPQHF.

The chain's CDR3 is CASSFQGSNYEQYF. In DNA, the CDR3 is TGCGCCAGCAGCTTTCAGGGATCCAATTACGAGCAGTACTTC. The rearrangement uses TRBV5-1 and TRBJ2-7, with D maybe TRBD1 (5 bases). CDR1 SGHRS and CDR2 YFSETQ come from the germline V gene. There are 14 residues in the CDR3. V was shortened by 2 bases and J by 4 bases, with 13 bases between the two germline ends.

CDR3 amino acids: CASSPYPRVPRVVRLHNEQFF. DNA for the CDR3: TGCGCCAGCAGCCCGTACCCCCGGGTCCCTAGGGTCGTAAGGTTGCACAATGAGCAGTTCTTC. The gene calls are TRBV4-1 and TRBJ2-1, with D hard to call. The CDR3 covers 21 residues. Germline V CDR1 and CDR2: MGHRA, YSYEKL. Trimming took 4 bases from V and 5 from J, leaving 33 bases between them.

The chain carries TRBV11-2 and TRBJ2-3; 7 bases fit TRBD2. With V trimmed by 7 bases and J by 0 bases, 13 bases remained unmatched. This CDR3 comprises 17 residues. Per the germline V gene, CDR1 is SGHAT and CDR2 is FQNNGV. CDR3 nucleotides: TGTGCCAGCACCCAACGGTGGAGCGGGACTAGCACAGATACGCAGTATTTT. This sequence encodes CASTQRWSGTSTDTQYF.

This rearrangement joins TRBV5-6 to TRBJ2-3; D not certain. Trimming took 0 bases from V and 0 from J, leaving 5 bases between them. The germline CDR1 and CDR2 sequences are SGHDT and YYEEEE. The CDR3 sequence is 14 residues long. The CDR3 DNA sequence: TGTGCCAGCAGCTTGGCCGCTAGCACAGATACGCAGTATTTT. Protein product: CASSLAASTDTQYF.